This TCR beta chain was sequenced for a study of human T cells and chemical hapten exposure (TCRdb year 2021). In terms of the full investigation: For sensitization, 2% DPC in acetone was applied to a roughly 2 cm by roughly 2 cm area of upper inner arm skin. Alopecia areata with under or over 50% scalp involvement, alopecia totalis and alopecia universalis were represented in the patient cohort, which was mostly female. The libraries were sequenced as a pool, and the TCR yield per sample differed mostly because of small variations in library volumes within the pool. Blood for TCR sequencing was provided by twenty-nine alopecia patients at one to four time points (pre-sensitization, 2, 6 and 24 weeks). Blood was sampled from patients pre-sensitization (week 0) and at 2, 6 and about 24 weeks after DPC sensitization. Patients additionally received weekly therapeutic DPC doses to the scalp throughout the approximately 24-week study period. Patch testing on the upper back used Finn chambers containing 0.01% DPC, with scoring done after 6 days according to International Contact Dermatitis Research Group standards. The study tracked peripheral blood TCR repertoire changes in vivo during primary and secondary sensitization to the hapten diphenylcyclopropenone (DPC) in alopecia patients. The investigation overall reported the following: All patients had alopecia, a presumed autoimmune disease, so their immune response might differ from that of healthy individuals. DPC sensitization did not change the number of TCRs with a frequency above 1 in 1000, and there was no evidence of changes in global repertoire structure. Expanded TCRs formed significantly more large CDR3 similarity clusters than pre-sensitization or healthy control sets, consistent with antigen-driven responses. A positive correlation was found between the number of PT1 expanded TCRs and patch test score, with significance reached at thresholds 8, 16 and 32 but not 4. After repeated subsampling, the strength of the expansion versus patch-test correlation and the threshold at which it became significant changed.

Receptors were amplified or captured by RACE. Sequencing took place on a NextSeq 500. During library preparation, unique molecular identifiers were attached to individual cDNA molecules so that TCRs could be counted quantitatively and reproducibly. From each blood RNA sample, both TCR alpha and TCR beta chains were sequenced. Regarding the original processing steps: Samples had a median of 95,638 TCRs, with a range from about 23,224 to 690,600. The Decombinator software suite was used to annotate the V, J and CDR3 of the TCR reads. For the PS versus PT1 abundance plots, all samples were subsampled to the same number of TCRs (28,000). TCRs were defined as expanded if absent before sensitization and observed at least eight times at the 2-week time point. The public reads were quality trimmed at Q25 with fastp and then assembled into clones with MiXCR by TCRdb, keeping productive beta chains. For every CDR3 protein sequence, its rows merge into one entry that carries the most common genes and DNA. TCRdb, not the authors, supplied the V and J calls. Recorded for this sample are around 380,000 distinct CDR3 sequences; roughly 4.8% of them occurred a single time. The ten largest clones take up 2% to 2.5% of the sample.

The label giving this sample's time point can be read as: patch test 1, 2 weeks after DPC sensitization. Interpreted using the paper, the treatment or condition label stands for: therapeutic diphenylcyclopropenone sensitization with weekly scalp DPC. Blood at each patch-test visit was drawn before the patch test was applied. Eligible patients were aged 18 to 70, diagnosed with alopecia, deemed suitable for DPC therapy, and excluded if pregnant. Total RNA was extracted from unfractionated whole blood that had been collected in Tempus Blood RNA tubes. This clonotype came up a few times. Its recognized antigen is unknown. The record has no base qualities; no much larger clone is one base away. Sequencing was performed on whole blood, taken in connection with sensitization to the hapten diphenylcyclopropenone (DPC). This TCR came from a woman in her fifties or sixties with alopecia areata. Some clones in this sample may be carry-over from other donors' samples.

The CDR3 protein sequence reads: CASSLEGRGPDEQYF. At the DNA level, the sequence is TGTGCCAGCAGCTTAGAGGGCAGGGGGCCGGACGAGCAGTACTTC. The chain employs TRBV7-2 and TRBJ2-7; TRBD1 aligns with 8 central bases. Counted from cysteine to phenylalanine, this CDR3 has 15 amino acids. Kept here is only the CDR3 DNA, which spans 45 bases and is read in frame from base 1. Trimming removed 1 base from V and 5 bases from J; the gene matches leave 7 bases unexplained. From the germline V gene, CDR1 is SGHTA and CDR2 is FQGNSA.